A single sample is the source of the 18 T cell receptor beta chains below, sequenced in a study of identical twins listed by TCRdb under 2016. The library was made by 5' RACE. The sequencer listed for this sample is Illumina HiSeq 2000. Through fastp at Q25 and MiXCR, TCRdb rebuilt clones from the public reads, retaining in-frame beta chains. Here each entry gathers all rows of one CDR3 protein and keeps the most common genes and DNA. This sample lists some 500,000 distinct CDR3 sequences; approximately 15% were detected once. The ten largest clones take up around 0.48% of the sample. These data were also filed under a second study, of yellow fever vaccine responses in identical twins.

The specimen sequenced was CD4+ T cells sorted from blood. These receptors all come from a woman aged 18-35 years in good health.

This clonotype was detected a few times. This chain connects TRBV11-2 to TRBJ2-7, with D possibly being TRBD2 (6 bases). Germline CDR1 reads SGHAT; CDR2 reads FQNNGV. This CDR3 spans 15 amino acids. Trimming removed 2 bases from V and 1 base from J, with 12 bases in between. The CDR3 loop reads CASSLLPSESYEQYF. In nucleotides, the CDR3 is TGTGCCAGCAGCTTACTCCCTAGCGAATCCTACGAGCAGTACTTC.

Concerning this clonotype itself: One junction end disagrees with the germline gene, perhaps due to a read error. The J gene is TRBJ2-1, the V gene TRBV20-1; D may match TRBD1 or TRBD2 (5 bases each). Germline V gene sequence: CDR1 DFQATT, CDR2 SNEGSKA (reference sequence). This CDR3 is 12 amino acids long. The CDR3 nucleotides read TGCAGTCCTAGGGACCTGTACAATGAGCAGTTCTTC. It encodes CSPRDLYNEQFF.

The CDR3 sequence: CASSLGRTTEAFF. The CDR3 nucleotides are TGTGCCAGCAGTTTGGGCAGGACAACTGAAGCTTTCTTT. V gene TRBV28 combines with J gene TRBJ1-1; the D gene is possibly TRBD1 (5 bases). The CDR3 has 13 amino acids. Trimming took off 3 bases at V and 5 bases at J, with 10 bases between the two ends. CDR1 is MDHEN and CDR2 is SYDVKM in the germline V gene.

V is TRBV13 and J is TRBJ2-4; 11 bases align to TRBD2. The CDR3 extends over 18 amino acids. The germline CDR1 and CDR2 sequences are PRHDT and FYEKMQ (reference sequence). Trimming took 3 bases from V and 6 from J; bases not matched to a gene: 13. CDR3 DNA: TGTGCCAGCAGCTTGACTAGCGGGAAAATCCTCCGGGGAAACATTCAGTACTTC. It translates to CASSLTSGKILRGNIQYF.

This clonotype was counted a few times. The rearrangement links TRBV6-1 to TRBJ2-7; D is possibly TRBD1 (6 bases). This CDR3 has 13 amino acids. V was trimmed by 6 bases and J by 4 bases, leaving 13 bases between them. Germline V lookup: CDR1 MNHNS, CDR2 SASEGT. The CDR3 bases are TGTGCCAGCAGAAAGGCAGGGGCATACGAGCAGTACTTC. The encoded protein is CASRKAGAYEQYF.

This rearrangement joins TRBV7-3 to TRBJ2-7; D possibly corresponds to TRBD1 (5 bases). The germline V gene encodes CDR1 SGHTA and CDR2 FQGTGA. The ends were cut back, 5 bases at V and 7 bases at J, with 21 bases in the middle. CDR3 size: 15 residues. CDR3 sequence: CASSQGTAGKLEQYF. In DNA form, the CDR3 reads TGTGCCAGCAGCCAGGGAACCGCCGGTAAACTAGAGCAGTACTTC.

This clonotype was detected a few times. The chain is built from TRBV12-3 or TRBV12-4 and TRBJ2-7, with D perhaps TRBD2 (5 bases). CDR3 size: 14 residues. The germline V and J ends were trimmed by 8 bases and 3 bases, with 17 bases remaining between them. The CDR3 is CASGKTGIDYEQYF. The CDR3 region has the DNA TGTGCCAGCGGCAAGACGGGAATAGACTACGAGCAGTACTTC.

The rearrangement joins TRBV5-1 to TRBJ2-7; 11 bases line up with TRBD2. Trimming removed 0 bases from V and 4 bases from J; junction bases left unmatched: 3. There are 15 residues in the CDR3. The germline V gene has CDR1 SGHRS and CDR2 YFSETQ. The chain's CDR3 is CASSLGTSGRYEQYF. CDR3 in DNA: TGCGCCAGCAGCTTGGGGACTAGCGGGCGGTACGAGCAGTACTTC.

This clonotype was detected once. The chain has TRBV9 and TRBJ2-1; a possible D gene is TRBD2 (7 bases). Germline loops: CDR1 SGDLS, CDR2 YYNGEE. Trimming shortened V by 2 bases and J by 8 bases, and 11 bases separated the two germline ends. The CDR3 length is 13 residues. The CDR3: CASSVGGGDEQFF. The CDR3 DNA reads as TGTGCCAGCAGCGTCGGCGGGGGCGATGAGCAGTTCTTC.

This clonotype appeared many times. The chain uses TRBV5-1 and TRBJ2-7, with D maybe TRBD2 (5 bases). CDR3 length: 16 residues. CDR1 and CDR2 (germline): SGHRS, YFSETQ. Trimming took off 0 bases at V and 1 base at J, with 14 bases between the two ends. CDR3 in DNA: TGCGCCAGCAGCTTGGACCCCGGGGTGGGATCCTACGAGCAGTACTTC. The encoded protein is CASSLDPGVGSYEQYF.

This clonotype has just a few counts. This CDR3 is CASSIADSGANVLTF. In nucleotides, the CDR3 is TGTGCCAGCAGCATCGCGGATTCTGGGGCCAACGTCCTGACTTTC. This chain uses TRBV5-5 with TRBJ2-6; D gene uncertain. Trimming shortened V by 4 bases and J by 1 base, and 9 bases separated the two germline ends. Germline loops: CDR1 SGHKS, CDR2 YYEKEE (reference sequence). The CDR3 loop spans 15 amino acids.

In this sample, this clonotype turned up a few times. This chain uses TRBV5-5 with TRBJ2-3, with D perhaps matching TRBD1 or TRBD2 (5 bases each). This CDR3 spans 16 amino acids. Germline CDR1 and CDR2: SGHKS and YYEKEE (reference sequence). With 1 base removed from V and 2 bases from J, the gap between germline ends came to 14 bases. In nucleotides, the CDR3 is TGTGCCAGCAGCTTGCATCAGATCGGGGCCACAGATACGCAGTATTTT. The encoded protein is CASSLHQIGATDTQYF.

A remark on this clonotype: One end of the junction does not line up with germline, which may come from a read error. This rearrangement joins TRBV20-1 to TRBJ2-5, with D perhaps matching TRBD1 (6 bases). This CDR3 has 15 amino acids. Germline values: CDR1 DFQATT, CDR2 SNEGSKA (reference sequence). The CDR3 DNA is TGCAGTGCTAGAGATCCCCCAGGGGCAAGAGAGGCCCAGTACTTC. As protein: CSARDPPGAREAQYF.

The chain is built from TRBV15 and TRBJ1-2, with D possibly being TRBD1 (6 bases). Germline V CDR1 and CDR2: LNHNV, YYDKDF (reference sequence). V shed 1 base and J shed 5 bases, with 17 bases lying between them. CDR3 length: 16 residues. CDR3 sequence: CATSRARGTENYGYTF. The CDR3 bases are TGTGCCACCAGCAGAGCTAGGGGGACCGAGAATTATGGCTACACCTTC.

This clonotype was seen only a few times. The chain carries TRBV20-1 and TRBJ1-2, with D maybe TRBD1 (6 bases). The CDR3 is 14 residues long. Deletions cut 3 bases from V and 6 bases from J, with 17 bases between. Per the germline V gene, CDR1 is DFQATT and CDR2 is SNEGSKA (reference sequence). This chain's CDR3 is CSARTLGGVDGYTF. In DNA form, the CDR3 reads TGCAGTGCTAGGACCTTAGGGGGGGTAGATGGCTACACCTTC.

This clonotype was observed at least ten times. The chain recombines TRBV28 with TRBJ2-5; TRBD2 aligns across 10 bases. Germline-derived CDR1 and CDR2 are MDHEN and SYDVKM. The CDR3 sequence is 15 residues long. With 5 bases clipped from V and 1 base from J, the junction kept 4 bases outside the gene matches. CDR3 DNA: TGTGCCAGCAGTAGGACTAGCGGACTCCAAGAGACCCAGTACTTC. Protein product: CASSRTSGLQETQYF.

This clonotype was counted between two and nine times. The CDR3 reads CASSPNREDTQYF. The CDR3 nucleotides are TGTGCCAGCTCCCCGAACAGGGAGGATACGCAGTATTTT. The V gene is TRBV18, the J gene TRBJ2-3, with D perhaps TRBD1 (6 bases). CDR1 is KGHSH, CDR2 LQKENI, per germline. The ends were cut back, 6 bases at V and 6 bases at J, with 13 bases in the middle. The CDR3 is 13 amino acids.

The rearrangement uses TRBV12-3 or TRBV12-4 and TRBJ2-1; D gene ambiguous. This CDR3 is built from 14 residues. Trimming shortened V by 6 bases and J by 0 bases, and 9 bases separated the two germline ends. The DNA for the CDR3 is TGTGCCAGCAGCAACGATAGCTCCTACAATGAGCAGTTCTTC. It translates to CASSNDSSYNEQFF.